The sequence of this T cell receptor beta chain was determined in a study of CD8 T cells in ankylosing spondylitis. TCRdb used MiXCR to reprocess the 5' RACE reads, holding one entry per CDR3 protein. Of approximately 25,000 distinct CDR3 sequences in the sample, approximately 7.9% were seen once. Of note for this clonotype: As yet, its antigen is unknown.

The CDR3 has 13 residues. The ends were cut back, 6 bases at V and 1 base at J, with 9 bases in the middle. CDR1 and CDR2 (germline): MNHEY, SVGAGI. Findings of the study overall: It was reported that disease-linked clones were significantly enriched in matched ankylosing spondylitis synovial fluid.

The sample consisted of blood. The receptor was isolated from a male donor with ankylosing spondylitis or in good health (not recorded which). The chain carries TRBV6-5 and TRBJ2-5; D is ambiguous. The CDR3 DNA is TGTGCCAGCAGCCGTGGAGTCCAAGAGACCCAGTACTTC. Translation gives CASSRGVQETQYF.